This T cell receptor (beta chain) derives from a study of blood T cell repertoires in COVID-19. Across the whole study: Acute and convalescent COVID-19 specimens originated in the United States, Italy and Spain. PBMCs, B-cell-depleted T cells, or T cells provided the cDNA or gDNA that made up the material.

This CDR3 is built from 13 residues. Germline lookup yields CDR1 SGHAT and CDR2 FQNNGV. V gave up 5 bases and J gave up 4 bases; unmatched junction bases: 5. In the original analysis: Amplification with reference gene primers provided the estimates of nucleated cell counts. Sequencing was performed with immunoSEQ multiplex PCR; in TCRdb, only in-frame clones are kept and a portion is missing. V and J calls and clone size are as listed in that table; D and trimming were resolved from the DNA. Of 150,000 or so clones in the sample, approximately 85% were seen once. The receptor was derived from a middle-aged man who had recovered from COVID-19. Sequenced: peripheral blood. The J gene is TRBJ2-7, the V gene TRBV11-2, with 7 positions matching TRBD1. This CDR3 is CASSRTGRYEQYF. DNA of the CDR3: TGTGCCAGCAGCCGGACAGGACGTTACGAGCAGTACTTC.